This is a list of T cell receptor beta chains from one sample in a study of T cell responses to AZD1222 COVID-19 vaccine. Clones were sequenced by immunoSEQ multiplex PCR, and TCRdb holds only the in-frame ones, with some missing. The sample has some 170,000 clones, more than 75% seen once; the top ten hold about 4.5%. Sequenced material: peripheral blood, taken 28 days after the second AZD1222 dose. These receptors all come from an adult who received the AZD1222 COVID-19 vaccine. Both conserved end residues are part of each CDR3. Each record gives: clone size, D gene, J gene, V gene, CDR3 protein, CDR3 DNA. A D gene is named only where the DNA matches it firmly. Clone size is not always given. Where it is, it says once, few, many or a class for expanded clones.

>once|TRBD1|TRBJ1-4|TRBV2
CATYRGTNEKLFF
TGTGCCACCTACAGGGGTACTAATGAAAAACTGTTTTTT
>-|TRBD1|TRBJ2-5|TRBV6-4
CASSTPGQGKTQYF
TGTGCCAGCAGTACCCCGGGACAGGGAAAGACCCAGTACTTC
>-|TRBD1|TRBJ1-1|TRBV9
CASSAPRGGLNTEAFF
TGTGCCAGCAGCGCCCCCCGAGGGGGCCTGAACACTGAAGCTTTCTTT
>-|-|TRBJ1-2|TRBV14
CASSLRRGYGYTF
TGTGCCAGCAGCCTCCGCCGGGGCTATGGCTACACCTTC
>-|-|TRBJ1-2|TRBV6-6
CASSYEGIGYTF
TGTGCCAGCAGTTACGAGGGTATCGGCTACACCTTC
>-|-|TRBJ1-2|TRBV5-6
CASSLPGQGDGYTF
TGTGCCAGCAGCTTGCCTGGCCAGGGAGATGGCTACACCTTC
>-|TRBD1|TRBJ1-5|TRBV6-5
CASSTNQGVNQPQHF
TGTGCCAGCAGTACAAATCAGGGGGTCAATCAGCCCCAGCATTTT
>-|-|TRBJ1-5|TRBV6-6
CASSLIDQPQHF
TGTGCCAGCAGCCTTATTGATCAGCCCCAGCATTTT
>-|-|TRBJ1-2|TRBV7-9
CASSLFDMPGYTF
TGTGCCAGCAGCTTATTTGATATGCCTGGCTACACCTTC
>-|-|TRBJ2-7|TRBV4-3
CASSQGVGGRTYEQYF
TGCGCCAGCAGCCAAGGAGTGGGGGGGCGCACCTACGAGCAGTACTTC
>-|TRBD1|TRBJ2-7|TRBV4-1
CASSQSTGQGSYEQYF
TGCGCCAGCAGCCAATCGACGGGACAGGGGTCCTACGAGCAGTACTTC
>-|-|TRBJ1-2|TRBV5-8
CASSFERDTYGYTF
TGTGCCAGCAGCTTCGAGAGGGACACCTATGGCTACACCTTC
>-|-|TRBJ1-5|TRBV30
CAWSVDSRAQPQHF
TGTGCCTGGAGTGTTGACAGTAGGGCTCAGCCCCAGCATTTT
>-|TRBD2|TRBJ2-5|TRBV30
CACLGLAGAQETQYF
TGTGCCTGTTTAGGACTAGCGGGGGCCCAAGAGACCCAGTACTTC
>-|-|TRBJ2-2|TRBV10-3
CAISADPGELFF
TGTGCCATCAGCGCGGATCCCGGGGAGCTGTTTTTT
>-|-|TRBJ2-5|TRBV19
CASSITWAAIQETQYF
TGTGCCAGTAGTATAACATGGGCGGCCATCCAAGAGACCCAGTACTTC
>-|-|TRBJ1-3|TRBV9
CASSVGPSRNTIYF
TGTGCCAGCAGCGTAGGTCCCTCAAGAAACACCATATATTTT
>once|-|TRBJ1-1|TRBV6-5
CASSYFQNTEAFF
TGTGCCAGCAGTTACTTCCAGAACACTGAAGCTTTCTTT
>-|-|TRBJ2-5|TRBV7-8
CASSQQETQYF
TGTGCCAGCAGCCAACAAGAGACCCAGTACTTC
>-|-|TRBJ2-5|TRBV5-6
CASSLLASKETQYF
TGTGCCAGCAGCTTGCTCGCCTCTAAAGAGACCCAGTACTTC
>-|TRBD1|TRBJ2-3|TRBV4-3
CASSQEGPGYGTGTDTQYF
TGCGCCAGCAGCCAAGAAGGCCCCGGATACGGGACAGGCACAGATACGCAGTATTTT
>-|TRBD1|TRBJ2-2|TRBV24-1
CATSDATGTGTTGELFF
TGTGCCACCAGTGACGCAACCGGGACAGGGACCACCGGGGAGCTGTTTTTT
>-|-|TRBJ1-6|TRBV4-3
CASSQALYGGYSPLHF
TGCGCCAGCAGCCAAGCGCTCTACGGGGGATATTCACCCCTCCACTTT
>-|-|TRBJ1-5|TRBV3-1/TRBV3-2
CASSRGEDSNQPQHF
TGTGCCAGCAGCCGGGGAGAAGATAGCAATCAGCCCCAGCATTTT
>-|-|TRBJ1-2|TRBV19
CASSLQARVGFGYTF
TGTGCCAGTAGCCTACAAGCCAGAGTGGGATTTGGCTACACCTTC
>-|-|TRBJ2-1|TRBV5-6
CASSSRRWGLNEQFF
TGTGCCAGCAGCTCCAGACGGTGGGGTCTCAATGAGCAGTTCTTC
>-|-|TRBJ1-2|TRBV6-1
CASSEWGSVGLYGYTF
TGTGCCAGCAGTGAATGGGGGTCAGTGGGGCTCTATGGCTACACCTTC
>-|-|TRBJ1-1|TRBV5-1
CASSLSGMDTEAFF
TGCGCCAGCAGCTTGTCAGGGATGGACACTGAAGCTTTCTTT
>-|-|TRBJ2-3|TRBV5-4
CASSLVGVDLTDTQYF
TGTGCCAGCAGCTTGGTTGGCGTGGACCTCACAGATACGCAGTATTTT
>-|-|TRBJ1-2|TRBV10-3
CAISESGGDYGYTF
TGTGCCATCAGTGAGTCGGGGGGCGACTATGGCTACACCTTC
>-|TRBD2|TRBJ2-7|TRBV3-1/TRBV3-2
CASSQEGLEPIF
TGTGCCAGCAGCCAAGAAGGACTAGAGCCCATCTTC
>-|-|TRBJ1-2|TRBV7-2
CASSPPNIAYGYTF
TGTGCCAGCAGCCCACCCAACATTGCCTATGGCTACACCTTC
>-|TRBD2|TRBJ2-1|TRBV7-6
CASSLGLAGNNEQFF
TGTGCCAGCAGCCTGGGACTAGCGGGGAACAATGAGCAGTTCTTC
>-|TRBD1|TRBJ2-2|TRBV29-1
CSARTGDRAGELFF
TGCAGCGCCCGGACAGGGGATAGGGCCGGGGAGCTGTTTTTT
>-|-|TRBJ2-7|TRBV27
CASSLRMVSEQYF
TGTGCCAGCAGTTTAAGGATGGTCTCCGAGCAGTACTTC
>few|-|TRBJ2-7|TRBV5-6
CASSFGGSREQYF
TGTGCCAGCAGCTTTGGTGGCAGCCGCGAGCAGTACTTC
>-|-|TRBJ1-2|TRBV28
CASSLSSNYGYTF
TGTGCCAGCAGTTTGTCATCTAACTATGGCTACACCTTC
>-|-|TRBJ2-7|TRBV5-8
CASSLGTPAYEQYF
TGTGCCAGCAGCTTGGGCACGCCGGCCTACGAGCAGTACTTC
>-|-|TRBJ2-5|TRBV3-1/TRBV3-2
CASSLFWGRRGKTQYF
TGTGCCAGCAGCCTCTTTTGGGGCAGGAGAGGAAAGACCCAGTACTTC
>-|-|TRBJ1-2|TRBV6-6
CASSYPDKSYGYTF
TGTGCCAGCAGTTACCCCGACAAGTCATATGGCTACACCTTC
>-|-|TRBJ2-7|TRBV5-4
CASSLVSKDGEQYF
TGTGCCAGCAGCTTGGTTAGCAAGGACGGAGAGCAGTACTTC